The TCR beta chain described here comes from a study of OX40 agonist ivuxolimab in advanced cancers. Study-level background: Patients undergoing dose escalation presented with hepatocellular carcinoma, melanoma, renal cell or head and neck cancer.

This clone was counted only a few times. Its antigen is unknown. Assay: immunoSEQ multiplex PCR; the TCRdb copy retains only in-frame clones and omits some. This table has tens of thousands of clones, roughly 90% appearing once. Regarding the study as a whole: Among T cells, CD8+ cells averaged more expanded clones than CD4+ cells.

With V trimmed by 5 bases and J by 5 bases, 6 bases remained unmatched. The CDR3 sequence is 15 residues long. The germline V gene has CDR1 KGHSH and CDR2 LQKENI. Blood sampling was done at baseline, cycle 4 day 1, and cycle 7 day 1. This chain uses TRBV18 with TRBJ2-1, with 10 positions matching TRBD1. The receptor was isolated from an adult with an advanced solid tumor such as melanoma, head and neck, liver or kidney cancer. The source was CD4+ or CD8+ T cells sorted from blood, collected in a trial of the OX40 agonist ivuxolimab. The CDR3: CASSLRQGANNEQFF. Here the CDR3 DNA reads TGTGCCAGCTCATTAAGACAGGGGGCCAACAATGAGCAGTTCTTC.